This T cell receptor beta chain originates from a study of T cells in Graves' hyperthyroidism and ophthalmopathy (dated by TCRdb to the late 2010s). With respect to the entire study: Peripheral blood was sampled at the time of initial diagnosis, prior to any treatment. To identify distinguishing TCR V-J signatures, a discovery cohort of about 95 patients was used, comprising 40 to 45 with Graves' ophthalmopathy and some 60 with stable Graves' hyperthyroidism. The study also compared thyroid tissue and blood T-cell repertoires from roughly 6 Graves' hyperthyroidism patients. The paper reports TCR Vbeta CDR3 sequencing of fewer than 150 peripheral blood samples: approximately 41 ophthalmopathy, 70 to 85 hyperthyroidism and 17 progressor patients. For training and testing, the 80 to 100 patients in the discovery cohort were randomly divided in a 7:3 ratio. After blood sampling, hyperthyroidism patients were treated with methimazole at a starting dose of 30 mg daily, and ophthalmopathy patients were treated with high-dose intravenous methylprednisolone. Whether ophthalmopathy could be predicted prospectively was tested in an independent validation cohort made up of fewer than 20 hyperthyroidism patients plus 17 patients who later progressed to ophthalmopathy.

The TCR beta CDR3 regions were amplified from RNA transcripts. The first round of RT-PCR for the TCR CDR3 was performed with the HTBI primer set and the Qiagen OneStep RT-PCR kit. Libraries were constructed in a second round of multiplex PCR, after which size selection and purification were performed. Libraries were sequenced paired-end with 100 bp reads on an Illumina HiSeq2000. Per the authors' processing: SOAPnuke was used to process the raw data, removing reads that contained adapters or uncalled bases, had a mean Phred below 15, or lacked an exact match to the constant primer or identifier. High-quality paired reads were merged using COPE v1.2.5, and each unique nucleotide sequence was defined as a clonotype. MiTCR v1.1 was used to align the clonotypes against IMGT TRBV, TRBD and TRBJ reference segments. Only V-J combinations with frequency above 0.0001, covering 99.2% of repertoires, were analysed. The TCS score was defined as the ratio of F50 (clonal expansion) to E x V (chaos), calculated using BLOSUM62-based TCRdist between CDR3 peptides within each V-J. Welch's t-statistics and random forest reduced 500 to 650 V-J features to 10 to 15, which were used in a naive Bayes classifier (R e1071). The public reads were reanalyzed by TCRdb: fastp trimming at Q25, MiXCR alignment, in-frame beta chains only. Rows merge per CDR3 protein into single entries with the most common DNA and genes. TCRdb's processing, not the authors' own work, is the source of the V and J calls. Counted in this sample were 500,000 to 650,000 distinct CDR3 sequences; 17% of them appeared once. About 16% of the sample belongs to the ten largest clones.

Study-wide conclusions, independent of this receptor: In cross-validation, a model built on a 13 V-J signature told ophthalmopathy apart from stable hyperthyroidism with 87.88% sensitivity and about 81% specificity, and in testing the same model reached 80%/75%. In validation, progression to ophthalmopathy was predicted by the model with more than 65% sensitivity and about 72% specificity, a median of approximately 6.5 months before onset. Most expanded thyroid clonotypes (frequency above 0.001) were also found in blood, which suggests that blood repertoires may mirror thyroid immune responses. Sample size was not statistically predetermined, and investigators were not blinded to group allocation.

Moderately to severely active disease, a Clinical Activity Score of at least 3, a NOSPECS grade of at least 4, and a duration under 3 months were present in ophthalmopathy patients. Any patient with an uncontrolled infection, another autoimmune disease, pregnancy or lactation was excluded. Diagnoses relied on clinical symptoms, serum thyroxine and TRAb, thyroid ultrasound and orbital computed tomography. PBMCs were isolated from around 10 ml of fresh peripheral blood by Ficoll-Paque density gradient centrifugation. Total RNA was extracted using Trizol reagent, and RNA quality was assessed on an Agilent 2100 Bioanalyzer. This clonotype showed up just a few times. Its cognate antigen has yet to be identified. No base-level quality is on record; no much larger clone is a single base apart. Source material: blood. The receptor was isolated from a woman between 18 and 30 years old with Graves' ophthalmopathy.

This receptor has the CDR3 CATSDLLKGGHEQFF. Read as DNA, the sequence is TGTGCCACCAGTGATTTGTTGAAGGGGGGGCATGAGCAGTTCTTC. The V gene is TRBV24-1 and the J gene is TRBJ2-1; TRBD2 is possibly the D segment (7 matching bases). Reading from cysteine to phenylalanine, the CDR3 counts 15 amino acids. Only the CDR3 region is kept as DNA, spanning 45 bases read in frame from base 1. Per the germline V gene, KGHDR is the CDR1 and SFDVKD is the CDR2. V gives up 0 bases and J gives up 8 bases, and the segment between their germline ends measures 13 bases.